These T cell receptor beta chains were read from a single sample in a study of T cells in Graves' hyperthyroidism and ophthalmopathy. TCRdb itself ran the multiplex PCR reads through MiXCR, one entry per CDR3 protein. The table lists about 610,000 distinct CDR3 sequences, under 15% of them singletons, with 4% to 5.5% in the top ten. Material for sequencing was blood. The receptors stem from a middle-aged woman with Graves' ophthalmopathy. CDR3s include the opening cysteine and the closing phenylalanine or tryptophan. Each record gives: J gene, V gene, CDR3 protein.

j_gene: TRBJ1-1
v_gene: TRBV28
CDR3aa: CASMLTGGQNTEAFF

j_gene: TRBJ2-4
v_gene: TRBV6-1
CDR3aa: CAATDNAKNIQYF

j_gene: TRBJ2-7
v_gene: TRBV10-3
CDR3aa: CAISESGFSYEQYF

j_gene: TRBJ2-5
v_gene: TRBV4-3
CDR3aa: CASSQDERNVQYF

j_gene: TRBJ2-7
v_gene: TRBV7-6
CDR3aa: CASSLALLGTVHF

j_gene: TRBJ2-7
v_gene: TRBV12-3/TRBV12-4
CDR3aa: CASSSNRGLVHYEQYF

j_gene: TRBJ2-7
v_gene: TRBV20-1
CDR3aa: CSAREGDRDYEQYF

j_gene: TRBJ1-3
v_gene: TRBV7-2
CDR3aa: CASSLGGQGLNTIYF

j_gene: TRBJ2-7
v_gene: TRBV12-3/TRBV12-4
CDR3aa: CASSLAGGGPYEQYF

j_gene: TRBJ2-7
v_gene: TRBV2
CDR3aa: CASSGPRGEQYF

j_gene: TRBJ1-2
v_gene: TRBV6-1
CDR3aa: CASSEDRNNYGYTF

j_gene: TRBJ2-7
v_gene: TRBV6-5
CDR3aa: CASSYGFGGIYEQYF

j_gene: TRBJ2-7
v_gene: TRBV28
CDR3aa: CASRRGFYEQYF

j_gene: TRBJ1-2
v_gene: TRBV5-6
CDR3aa: CASSFGTGDYGYTF

j_gene: TRBJ2-7
v_gene: TRBV25-1
CDR3aa: CASSEMGGGRPYEQYF

j_gene: TRBJ2-5
v_gene: TRBV19
CDR3aa: CASIGRDQETQYF

j_gene: TRBJ1-2
v_gene: TRBV30
CDR3aa: CAWRQTGGAHGYTF

j_gene: TRBJ1-5
v_gene: TRBV30
CDR3aa: CAYTPTGTDQPQHF

j_gene: TRBJ1-1
v_gene: TRBV7-2
CDR3aa: CASSVIGGGSEAFF

j_gene: TRBJ1-6
v_gene: TRBV6-4
CDR3aa: CASGPTGGSSPLHF

j_gene: TRBJ1-5
v_gene: TRBV29-1
CDR3aa: CSVKEGTGPNQPQHF

j_gene: TRBJ1-1
v_gene: TRBV12-5
CDR3aa: CASGLESDTEAFF

j_gene: TRBJ2-2
v_gene: TRBV12-3/TRBV12-4
CDR3aa: CAGADRQGTGELFF

j_gene: TRBJ1-5
v_gene: TRBV6-5
CDR3aa: CASSYAPGQFPQPQHF

j_gene: TRBJ1-1
v_gene: TRBV12-3/TRBV12-4
CDR3aa: CASSFGGADTEAFF

j_gene: TRBJ2-7
v_gene: TRBV3-1
CDR3aa: CASSQDISYEQYF